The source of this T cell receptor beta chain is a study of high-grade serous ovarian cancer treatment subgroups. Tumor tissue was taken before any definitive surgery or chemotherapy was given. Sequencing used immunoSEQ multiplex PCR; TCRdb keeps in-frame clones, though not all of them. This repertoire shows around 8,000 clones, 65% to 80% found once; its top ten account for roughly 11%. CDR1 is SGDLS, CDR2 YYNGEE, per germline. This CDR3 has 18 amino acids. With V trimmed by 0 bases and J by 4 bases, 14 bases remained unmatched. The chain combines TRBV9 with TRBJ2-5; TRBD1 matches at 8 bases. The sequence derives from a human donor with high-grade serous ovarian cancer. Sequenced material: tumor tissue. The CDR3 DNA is TGTGCCAGCAGCGTAGGCGAATTGGACAGGGTGACTTCAGAGACCCAGTACTTC. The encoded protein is CASSVGELDRVTSETQYF. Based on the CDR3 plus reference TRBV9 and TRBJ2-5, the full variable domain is DSGVTQTPKHLITATGQRVTLRCSPRSGDLSVYWYQQSLDQGLQFLIQYYNGEERAKGNILERFSAQQFPDLHSELNLSSLELGDSALYFCASSVGELDRVTSETQYFGPGTRLLVL.